Following are 18 T cell receptor beta chains from one sample sequenced in a study of cytomegalovirus exposure and HLA in healthy donors. The PCR was carried out with 60 Vbeta primers and 13 Jbeta primers. Data came from immunoSEQ multiplex PCR; TCRdb stores just in-frame clones and leaves some out. The table has under 200,000 clones, roughly 79% seen once. The sequencing sample was made of PBMCs. The receptor source for this set is a man aged 45-65 years in good health and CMV-seropositive.

The gene calls are TRBV5-8 and TRBJ1-5, with 10 bases fitting TRBD1. The CDR3 is 17 residues long. The trim removed 5 bases at V and 1 base at J, leaving 9 bases unmatched. CDR1 and CDR2 (germline): SGHTS, YDEGEE. CDR3 coding DNA: TGTGCCAGCAGTCGAGGACAGGGGGTGTCGAGCAATCAGCCCCAGCATTTT. It encodes CASSRGQGVSSNQPQHF.

The chain couples TRBV18 to TRBJ1-5; no definite D call. V was pared by 1 base and J by 5 bases, with 12 bases between. This CDR3 spans 15 amino acids. Germline loops: CDR1 KGHSH, CDR2 LQKENI. The CDR3 nucleotides are TGTGCCAGCTCACCACAGGAGGGAATCGATCAGCCCCAGCATTTT. Translation: CASSPQEGIDQPQHF. The variable domain in full, with the rest retrieved from reference TRBV18 and TRBJ1-5, is NAGVMQNPRHLVRRRGQEARLRCSPMKGHSHVYWYRQLPEEGLKFMVYLQKENIIDESGMPKERFSAEFPKEGPSILRIQQVVRGDSAAYFCASSPQEGIDQPQHFGDGTRLSIL.

The chain has TRBV5-1 and TRBJ2-2, with 7 bases identical to TRBD1. CDR3 length equals 16 residues. Per germline, CDR1 SGHRS and CDR2 YFSETQ. V shed 0 bases, J shed 4 bases, and the junction held 6 bases outside the gene matches. CDR3 protein: CASSLGQGVVTGELFF. In DNA form, the CDR3 reads TGCGCCAGCAGCTTGGGCCAGGGGGTCGTCACCGGGGAGCTGTTTTTT.

V gene TRBV7-9 combines with J gene TRBJ1-4; no reliable D call. Germline CDR1 is SEHNR and CDR2 is FQNEAQ (reference sequence). The V end was cut by 1 base, the J end by 0 bases, with 18 bases between. The CDR3 consists of 19 residues. The CDR3 bases are TGTGCCAGCAGCTTAGTTAGTGGCGGAGGGCTTGCAACTAATGAAAAACTGTTTTTT. This encodes CASSLVSGGGLATNEKLFF.

This rearrangement joins TRBV6-5 to TRBJ1-1; D possibly corresponds to TRBD1 (5 bases). The CDR3 is made up of 14 amino acids. Germline assignment: CDR1 MNHEY and CDR2 SVGAGI. Deletions cut 1 base from V and 1 base from J, with 7 bases between. For the CDR3, the DNA is TGTGCCAGCAGTTACTTCGGACAGAACACTGAAGCTTTCTTT. It codes for CASSYFGQNTEAFF.

This clone was counted a single time. This chain links TRBV14 with TRBJ2-7; perhaps TRBD1 as D (5 bases). The CDR3 runs to 13 residues. The V end lost 1 base, the J end lost 2 bases, and 6 bases lay between the germline ends. The germline gives CDR1 SGHDN, CDR2 FVKESK. This chain's CDR3 is CASSQGQTYEQYV. CDR3 bases: TGTGCCAGCAGCCAAGGACAGACCTACGAGCAGTACGTC.

Concerning this clone itself: Within the sample, other DNA sequences also encode this same CDR3. This CDR3 reads CASRGTGNTEAFF. The CDR3 nucleotides read TGTGCCAGCAGGGGGACAGGGAACACTGAAGCTTTCTTT. The genes are TRBV6-1 and TRBJ1-1; 8 positions match TRBD1. With V trimmed by 6 bases and J by 1 base, 1 base remained unmatched. The CDR3 totals 13 residues. Germline CDR1 is MNHNS and CDR2 is SASEGT.

The rearrangement links TRBV30 to TRBJ1-4; the match to TRBD1 covers 8 bases. This CDR3 spans 14 amino acids. Germline CDR1 is GTSNPN and CDR2 is SVGIG (reference sequence). The junction had 2 bases not matched to a gene; V was cut back by 0 bases and J by 5 bases. The CDR3 reads CAWSVRQGNEKLFF. The CDR3 region has the DNA TGTGCCTGGAGTGTACGACAGGGGAATGAAAAACTGTTTTTT.

V gene TRBV5-4 combines with J gene TRBJ1-1; D might be TRBD1 (6 bases). There are 17 residues in the CDR3. Per the germline V gene, CDR1 is SGHNT and CDR2 is YYREEE (reference sequence). Trimming cost V 2 bases and J 2 bases, with 19 bases left between them. CDR3: CASSFGGAGARNTEAFF. Written as DNA, the CDR3 is TGTGCCAGCAGCTTTGGTGGGGCGGGGGCGAGAAACACTGAAGCTTTCTTT. The complete variable domain, with remaining parts taken from reference TRBV5-4 and TRBJ1-1, reads ETGVTQSPTHLIKTRGQQVTLRCSSQSGHNTVSWYQQALGQGPQFIFQYYREEENGRGNFPPRFSGLQFPNYSSELNVNALELDDSALYLCASSFGGAGARNTEAFFGQGTRLTVV.

The chain links TRBV27 to TRBJ1-5, with a weak D call TRBD1 (5 bases). This CDR3 comprises 17 residues. From germline, CDR1 is MNHEY and CDR2 SMNVEV (reference sequence). With 2 bases removed from V and 4 bases from J, the gap between germline ends came to 18 bases. CDR3 sequence (DNA): TGTGCCAGCAGTTTAATCGTGGGCAGGGTTCTAAATCAGCCCCAGCATTTT. Translating it yields CASSLIVGRVLNQPQHF.

The chain combines TRBV27 with TRBJ1-2; unclear D gene. Germline assignment: CDR1 MNHEY and CDR2 SMNVEV (reference sequence). The germline V and J ends were trimmed by 8 bases and 4 bases, with 14 bases remaining between them. This CDR3 contains 13 residues. CDR3 in amino acids: CASGPQFRYGYTF. As DNA, the CDR3 is TGTGCCAGCGGTCCACAGTTCCGCTATGGCTACACCTTC.

This clone is a singleton in its sample. This sequence joins TRBV9 and TRBJ1-4; 7 bases agree with TRBD1. This CDR3 is built from 15 residues. With V trimmed by 3 bases and J by 5 bases, 7 bases remained unmatched. Germline V CDR1 and CDR2: SGDLS, YYNGEE. DNA of the CDR3: TGTGCCAGCAGCGCCAACAGGGGCGGAAATGAAAAACTGTTTTTT. Protein: CASSANRGGNEKLFF.

V is TRBV27 and J is TRBJ2-1; D gene ambiguous. With 1 base removed from V and 12 bases from J, the gap between germline ends came to 13 bases. Germline V CDR1 and CDR2: MNHEY, SMNVEV (reference sequence). The CDR3 spans 13 residues. As DNA, the CDR3 is TGTGCCAGCAGTTTATTGTATGAACAGACGCAGTTCTTC. This gives the protein CASSLLYEQTQFF.

J is TRBJ1-4 and V is TRBV7-9, with D hard to call. This CDR3 has 15 amino acids. Trimming removed 1 base from V and 7 bases from J, with 13 bases in between. Germline V gene sequence: CDR1 SEHNR, CDR2 FQNEAQ (reference sequence). The CDR3: CASSLEAGGREKLFF. The CDR3 nucleotides read TGTGCCAGCAGCTTAGAGGCGGGAGGACGTGAAAAACTGTTTTTT.

This sequence joins TRBV6-1 and TRBJ1-5, with 8 bases fitting TRBD1. The V gene's germline CDR1 is MNHNS and CDR2 SASEGT. This CDR3 region has 17 residues. J lost 5 bases, V lost 4 bases, and 13 bases had no gene match. CDR3 protein: CASSVVAIGTGHQPQHF. The CDR3 DNA sequence: TGTGCCAGCAGTGTCGTCGCCATCGGGACAGGTCATCAGCCCCAGCATTTT.

In DNA form, the CDR3 reads TGTGCCAGCAGCCTCTCGAGCTGGAGGACAGATACGCAGTATTTT. Protein product: CASSLSSWRTDTQYF. The rearrangement links TRBV7-2 to TRBJ2-3; weak D call: TRBD2 (5 bases). This CDR3 is built from 15 residues. Trimming took 5 bases from V and 3 from J, leaving 15 bases between them. Germline V lookup: CDR1 SGHTA, CDR2 FQGNSA.

The chain has TRBV7-8 and TRBJ2-7; 10 bases are shared with TRBD1. Germline-derived CDR1 and CDR2 are SGHVS and FQNEAQ. The CDR3 spans 14 residues. The V gene end was trimmed by 4 bases and the J gene end by 6 bases; junction bases not matched to a gene: 6. CDR3 DNA sequence: TGTGCCAGCAGCTACGGGACAGGGGAGCTCGAGCAGTACTTC. Encoded protein: CASSYGTGELEQYF.

This clone came up once. The chain joins TRBV10-1 to TRBJ2-1; 8 nucleotides align to TRBD1. The CDR3 totals 12 residues. The germline gives CDR1 WNHNN, CDR2 SYGVQD (reference sequence). Unmatched junction bases numbered 2, after V lost 7 bases and J lost 6 bases. As DNA, the CDR3 is TGCGCCAGCACCGGACAGGGCAATGAGCAGTTCTTC. Its protein product is CASTGQGNEQFF.